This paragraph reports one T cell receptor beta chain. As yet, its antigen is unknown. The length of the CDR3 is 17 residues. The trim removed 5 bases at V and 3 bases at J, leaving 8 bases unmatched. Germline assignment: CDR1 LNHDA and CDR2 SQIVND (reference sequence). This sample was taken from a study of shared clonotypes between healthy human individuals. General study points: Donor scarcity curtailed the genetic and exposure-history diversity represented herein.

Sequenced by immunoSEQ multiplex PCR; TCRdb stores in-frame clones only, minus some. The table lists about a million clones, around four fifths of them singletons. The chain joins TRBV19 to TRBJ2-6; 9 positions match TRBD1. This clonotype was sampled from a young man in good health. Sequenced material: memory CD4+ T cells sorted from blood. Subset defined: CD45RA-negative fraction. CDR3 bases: TGTGCCAGTAGTGGACGGGGACAGGGAAGTGGGGCCAACGTCCTGACTTTC. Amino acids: CASSGRGQGSGANVLTF. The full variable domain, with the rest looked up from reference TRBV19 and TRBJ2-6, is DGGITQSPKYLFRKEGQNVTLSCEQNLNHDAMYWYRQDPGQGLRLIYYSQIVNDFQKGDIAEGYSVSREKKESFPLTVTSAQKNPTAFYLCASSGRGQGSGANVLTFGAGSRLTVL.